The rows below give T cell receptor beta chains drawn from one sample of a study of T cell changes during pregnancy in multiple sclerosis. The table came from immunoSEQ multiplex PCR; TCRdb's copy has only in-frame clones and leaves some out. The repertoire holds tens of thousands of clones, with approximately 94% as singletons. The sequenced sample was peripheral blood, obtained in the third trimester of pregnancy. The source of these receptors is a female donor with multiple sclerosis, enrolled in a pregnancy study. CDR3s leave out the opening cysteine and the closing phenylalanine or tryptophan.

v_call cdr3_aa
TRBV28 ASRTGSETNTIY
TRBV5-5 ASSLEVANQETQY
TRBV14 ASSHRAGGPQRELF
TRBV27 ASSPSGTGYSNQPQH
TRBV19 ASSMGQDEQY
TRBV2 ASSGGVVYT
TRBV6-9 ASSSRQGADTNEKLF
TRBV9 ASSVGWLAGGEDTQY
TRBV13 ASSGRTGPTYEQY
TRBV11-3 ASSPRGTTDTQY
TRBV19 ASKGGVVMTGELF
TRBV15 ATSGGGSSNQPQH
TRBV7-3 ASLQGPLNTEAF
TRBV5-1 ASSSTGLSPTYEQY
TRBV27 ASSWAGGAYEQY
TRBV30 AWTGGSVSAF
TRBV4-2 ASSGLAGGLENIQY
TRBV2 ASSVGTSRYEQY
TRBV6-1 ASRRWGRSYNEQF
TRBV25-1 ASRNGRPSTDTQY
TRBV4-1 ASSQVGGKNQPQH
TRBV4-1 ASSQTASQPSGANVLT
TRBV6-6 ASSYSPSGSSETQY
TRBV2 ASALPSSYNEQF
TRBV19 ASSEGTGDGYYSGNTIY
TRBV5-1 ASSWDWNQPQH
TRBV27 ASSDVNGPPYEQY
TRBV30 AWSVLESNTGELF
TRBV30 AWSVSGLNTGELF
TRBV4-3 ASSQDEGLAGGETQY
TRBV10-2 ASSESLAGGPNEQF
TRBV7-8 ASSLGQENTGELF
TRBV7-2 ASSLKFGVYNEQF
TRBV5-1 ASSGEANEKLF
TRBV19 ASNPGQGAGELF
TRBV19 ASSIQGTGSEAF
TRBV30 AWSRRNTLSYEQY
TRBV9 ASSVDGARETQY
TRBV6-1 ASSDALQGYGELF
TRBV28 ASSLTVTEAF
TRBV5-5 ASSLKAWGGEGTQPQH
TRBV4-2 ASSSWTSGFSYNEQF
TRBV5-4 ASSLPSGNTGELF
TRBV28 ASSPRDRGPDTEAF
TRBV29-1 SAAAGDTYNEQF
TRBV12-5 ASGLVPLLGQGGQPQH
TRBV30 AWSLASYNEQF
TRBV18 ASSPPGLAGGSSYNEQF
TRBV5-1 ASSLNIAVSSYNEQF
TRBV27 ASSLRLAGLTGELF
TRBV19 ASSPGTSDRFTYEQY
TRBV7-6 ASSSDKTVVNEQF
TRBV5-1 ASSLGGTVYNEQF